The 24 T cell receptor beta chains below were found in one sample sequenced in a study of blood T cell repertoires in COVID-19 (dated by TCRdb to the early 2020s). Libraries were built with the immunoSEQ multiplex PCR assay. TCRdb obtained this table from immuneACCESS and retained in-frame rearrangements with V and J assigned. These tables miss some clones; where compared with another copy, unresolved V genes account for less than half of the shortfall, and the remainder is unexplained. The table for this sample lists approximately 240,000 clones; approximately 83% of them were counted only once. 3% to 3.5% of the sample lies in the top ten. The sample taken for sequencing was peripheral blood. The receptors derive from a woman aged 25 to 45 who had recovered from COVID-19.

The rearrangement uses TRBV28 and TRBJ1-6; the match to TRBD1 covers 7 bases. The CDR3 totals 15 residues. Germline CDR1 and CDR2: MDHEN and SYDVKM. The V segment lost 6 bases and the J segment 11 bases; nucleotides outside the gene matches: 13. This CDR3 is CASRPPGTAPPPLHF. The CDR3 nucleotides are TGTGCCAGCAGACCGCCGGGGACAGCCCCGCCACCCCTCCACTTT.

Written as DNA, the CDR3 is TGTGCCAGCAGTTTATCAGGGGCAGCAACCTACGAGCAGTACTTC. Its protein is CASSLSGAATYEQYF. This sequence joins TRBV28 and TRBJ2-7, with D possibly matching TRBD1 (6 bases). The CDR3 has 15 amino acids. The ends were cut back, 1 base at V and 2 bases at J, with 12 bases in the middle. Germline V gene data show CDR1 as MDHEN and CDR2 as SYDVKM.

The V call is TRBV14, the J call TRBJ2-2; unclear D gene. The germline V gene has CDR1 SGHDN and CDR2 FVKESK. The V gene lost 4 bases and the J gene lost 4 bases, with 7 bases spanning the gap. This CDR3 is built from 13 residues. CDR3 sequence reads: CASSLQITGELFF. For the CDR3, the DNA is TGTGCCAGCAGCCTACAGATCACCGGGGAGCTGTTTTTT.

The chain links TRBV6-6 to TRBJ2-4; 8 bases are a match to TRBD1. Germline V gene sequence: CDR1 MNHNY, CDR2 SVGAGI (reference sequence). The ends lost 2 bases at V and 5 bases at J; junction bases unmatched: 5. The CDR3 is 15 amino acids. This CDR3 is CASSYPPGQENIQYF. The DNA for the CDR3 is TGTGCCAGCAGTTACCCACCGGGACAGGAAAACATTCAGTACTTC.

This rearrangement joins TRBV7-8 to TRBJ2-5; D remains ambiguous. The V end was cut by 5 bases, the J end by 2 bases, with 18 bases between. In germline, CDR1 is SGHVS, CDR2 FQNEAQ. The CDR3 totals 16 residues. The CDR3 bases are TGTGCCAGCAGCGCCGAGTCAGGTTATTTTCAAGAGACCCAGTACTTC. Its translation is CASSAESGYFQETQYF.

The V gene is TRBV27, the J gene TRBJ2-7; D might be TRBD1 (6 bases). The CDR3 runs to 14 residues. The germline V gene encodes CDR1 MNHEY and CDR2 SMNVEV (reference sequence). The V end was cut by 5 bases, the J end by 0 bases, with 11 bases between. CDR3 region: CASSLRTASYEQYF. CDR3 coding DNA: TGTGCCAGCAGTCTGCGGACAGCCTCCTACGAGCAGTACTTC.

The gene calls are TRBV5-1 and TRBJ2-7; 7 nucleotides agree with TRBD1. J gave up 3 bases and V 2 bases, and 17 bases lay outside the gene matches. This CDR3 is 18 amino acids long. Germline CDR1 is SGHRS and CDR2 is YFSETQ. CDR3 loop: CASSLRQGIDYLFYEQYF. For the CDR3, the DNA is TGCGCCAGCAGCTTACGACAGGGTATAGATTATCTATTCTACGAGCAGTACTTC.

The rearrangement joins TRBV24-1 to TRBJ2-3; TRBD1 might be the D (6 bases). CDR1 is KGHDR, CDR2 SFDVKD, per germline. The CDR3 is 14 amino acids. Trimming stripped 0 bases from V and 14 bases from J, with 17 bases between. The CDR3 DNA sequence: TGTGCCACCAGTGATTTGTCTGAGGCTAGGGGGACGTATTTT. This encodes CATSDLSEARGTYF.

The V call is TRBV2, the J call TRBJ2-3; weak D call: TRBD2 (5 bases). This CDR3 has 14 amino acids. V was trimmed by 6 bases and J by 5 bases, leaving 15 bases between them. Germline V gives CDR1 SNHLY, CDR2 FYNNEI. CDR3 coding DNA: TGTGCCAGCAGCGGGCTAGCTGGGCTAGATACGCAGTATTTT. Encoded protein: CASSGLAGLDTQYF. Complete variable domain (other parts from reference TRBV2 and TRBJ2-3): EPEVTQTPSHQVTQMGQEVILRCVPISNHLYFYWYRQILGQKVEFLVSFYNNEISEKSEIFDDQFSVERPDGSNFTLKIRSTKLEDSAMYFCASSGLAGLDTQYFGPGTRLTVL.

V and J are TRBV27 and TRBJ2-7; D not resolved. With 10 bases removed from V and 5 bases from J, the gap between germline ends came to 12 bases. The CDR3 extends over 11 amino acids. Germline V CDR1 and CDR2: MNHEY, SMNVEV (reference sequence). CDR3 in amino acids: CATIHGHEQYF. CDR3 bases: TGTGCCACTATACATGGGCACGAGCAGTACTTC.

At least ten counts were recorded for this clone. Additional DNA sequences in this sample encode the identical CDR3. The V and J genes are TRBV11-1 and TRBJ2-7, with 7 bases lining up with TRBD2. V lost 5 bases and J lost 3; bases outside the gene matches: 4. The CDR3 contains 13 residues. The germline V gene encodes CDR1 SGHAT and CDR2 FQDESV (reference sequence). The CDR3 spells CASSPGGVYEQYF. The DNA of the CDR3 is TGTGCCAGCAGCCCTGGGGGGGTCTACGAGCAGTACTTC.

The chain combines TRBV7-9 with TRBJ2-5; 10 bases agree with TRBD1. The CDR3 totals 16 residues. Germline V gene sequence: CDR1 SEHNR, CDR2 FQNEAQ (reference sequence). With V trimmed by 4 bases and J by 3 bases, 8 bases remained unmatched. The CDR3 region is CASSYNSGTGEETQYF. In DNA form, the CDR3 reads TGTGCCAGCAGCTACAACTCCGGGACAGGGGAAGAGACCCAGTACTTC. The whole variable domain, filled in from reference TRBV7-9 and TRBJ2-5, reads DTGVSQNPRHKITKRGQNVTFRCDPISEHNRLYWYRQTLGQGPEFLTYFQNEAQLEKSRLLSDRFSAERPKGSFSTLEIQRTEQGDSAMYLCASSYNSGTGEETQYFGPGTRLLVL.

The chain carries TRBV18 and TRBJ2-7; D uncertain. The CDR3 totals 15 residues. The V end was cut by 2 bases, the J end by 2 bases, with 13 bases between. Per germline, CDR1 KGHSH and CDR2 LQKENI. CDR3 nucleotides: TGTGCCAGCTCACCAACGGCCGGCGGTACCTACGAGCAGTACTTC. Translated: CASSPTAGGTYEQYF.

The chain joins TRBV30 to TRBJ2-6; D unclear. Trimming stripped 4 bases from V and 2 bases from J, with 6 bases between. This CDR3 has 13 amino acids. Looked up from germline, CDR1 is GTSNPN and CDR2 is SVGIG (reference sequence). The CDR3 spells CAWMRAGANVLTF. For the CDR3, the DNA is TGTGCCTGGATGCGCGCTGGGGCCAACGTCCTGACTTTC.

CDR3 protein: CATGQGAYNEQFF. The CDR3 nucleotides read TGTGCCACTGGACAGGGGGCTTACAATGAGCAGTTCTTC. The gene calls are TRBV28 and TRBJ2-1; 11 positions agree with TRBD1. Germline trimming cut 10 bases from V and 4 bases from J; bases unmatched to any gene: 3. The CDR3 contains 13 residues. Germline loops: CDR1 MDHEN, CDR2 SYDVKM.

This clone occurred once. The chain employs TRBV28 and TRBJ2-7; possible D gene TRBD2, 5 bases. The CDR3 contains 13 residues. Per germline, CDR1 MDHEN and CDR2 SYDVKM. V dropped 3 bases and J dropped 3 bases, with 9 bases sitting between them. Here the CDR3 reads CASSLGSIYEQYF. DNA for the CDR3: TGTGCCAGCAGTTTGGGGAGCATCTACGAGCAGTACTTC.

The rearrangement joins TRBV4-1 to TRBJ2-7; TRBD2 matches 8 bases. CDR3 length: 15 amino acids. The V and J ends lost 2 bases and 1 base, in that order; junction bases with no gene match: 4. Germline assignment: CDR1 MGHRA and CDR2 YSYEKL. Written as DNA, the CDR3 is TGCGCCAGCAGCCAAAGCGGGAGTGCTTCCTACGAGCAGTACTTC. This sequence encodes CASSQSGSASYEQYF.

This CDR3 is CASSLMAGAGYTF. The DNA of the CDR3 is TGTGCCAGCAGCTTAATGGCAGGGGCTGGCTACACCTTC. The chain uses TRBV7-3 and TRBJ1-2; D may be TRBD1 (6 bases). Trimming left V 1 base short and J 7 bases short, with 10 bases between. The CDR3 extends over 13 amino acids. Germline-derived CDR1 and CDR2 are SGHTA and FQGTGA.

J is TRBJ2-6 and V is TRBV7-8; TRBD2 matches 10 bases. J gave up 3 bases and V 2 bases, and 4 bases lay outside the gene matches. Germline lookup yields CDR1 SGHVS and CDR2 FQNEAQ. This CDR3 contains 17 residues. The CDR3: CASSLIAGGNGANVLTF. The CDR3 DNA follows: TGTGCCAGCAGCTTAATAGCGGGAGGTAATGGGGCCAACGTCCTGACTTTC.

The chain uses TRBV27 and TRBJ2-2; D is ambiguous. This CDR3 region has 13 residues. Trimming pared 9 bases from V and 6 bases from J, leaving 14 bases between. CDR1 is MNHEY, CDR2 SMNVEV, per germline (reference sequence). This chain's CDR3 is CASRPGLPGELFF. CDR3 nucleotides: TGTGCCAGTCGACCGGGTCTCCCCGGGGAGCTGTTTTTT.

J is TRBJ2-3 and V is TRBV16; D is unresolved. Germline V gene data show CDR1 as KGHSY and CDR2 as FQNENV. V lost 3 bases, J lost 5 bases, and 15 bases lay in between. This CDR3 region has 15 residues. The DNA of the CDR3 is TGTGCCAGCAGCCACTCACCAGGCGAGAAAGATACGCAGTATTTT. This sequence encodes CASSHSPGEKDTQYF.

About this clone itself: The same CDR3 is also encoded by other DNA sequences in this sample. The genes are TRBV9 and TRBJ1-5; a weak D match, TRBD1 (5 bases). Trimming took off 4 bases at V and 2 bases at J, with 13 bases between the two ends. Germline V gene data show CDR1 as SGDLS and CDR2 as YYNGEE. The CDR3 consists of 15 residues. CDR3 amino acids: CASSLGQGGNQPQHF. In DNA form, the CDR3 reads TGTGCCAGCAGCTTGGGCCAAGGGGGCAATCAGCCCCAGCATTTT. The full variable domain, in which reference TRBV9 and TRBJ1-5 provide the parts outside the CDR3, is DSGVTQTPKHLITATGQRVTLRCSPRSGDLSVYWYQQSLDQGLQFLIQYYNGEERAKGNILERFSAQQFPDLHSELNLSSLELGDSALYFCASSLGQGGNQPQHFGDGTRLSIL.

This chain links TRBV5-1 with TRBJ1-1; tentatively, D is TRBD1 (6 bases). CDR3 length: 14 amino acids. The germline V gene has CDR1 SGHRS and CDR2 YFSETQ. The germline V and J ends were trimmed by 4 bases and 8 bases, with 18 bases remaining between them. CDR3 protein: CASSPVTGFGEAFF. The CDR3 nucleotides are TGCGCCAGCAGCCCCGTTACAGGGTTCGGGGAAGCTTTCTTT. The complete variable domain, with remaining parts taken from reference TRBV5-1 and TRBJ1-1, reads KAGVTQTPRYLIKTRGQQVTLSCSPISGHRSVSWYQQTPGQGLQFLFEYFSETQRNKGNFPGRFSGRQFSNSRSEMNVSTLELGDSALYLCASSPVTGFGEAFFGQGTRLTVV.

The chain uses TRBV2 and TRBJ2-3, with a tentative D call TRBD2 (6 bases). The germline CDR1 and CDR2 sequences are SNHLY and FYNNEI. The CDR3 runs to 15 residues. Trimming took 2 bases from V and 0 from J, leaving 9 bases between them. The DNA for the CDR3 is TGTGCCAGCAGTGAATGGAGCGGGAGCACAGATACGCAGTATTTT. Amino acid sequence: CASSEWSGSTDTQYF. The whole variable domain, remainder taken from reference TRBV2 and TRBJ2-3, is EPEVTQTPSHQVTQMGQEVILRCVPISNHLYFYWYRQILGQKVEFLVSFYNNEISEKSEIFDDQFSVERPDGSNFTLKIRSTKLEDSAMYFCASSEWSGSTDTQYFGPGTRLTVL.